Shown below are 12 T cell receptor beta chains from a single sample sequenced in a study of spatial heterogeneity in lung cancer. Findings and caveats of the study: The study found that expanded intratumoral alpha and beta TCR counts tracked tumor mutation counts.

One entry per CDR3 protein, called by TCRdb with MiXCR from the 5' RACE reads. Of roughly 16,000 distinct CDR3 sequences in the sample, approximately 7% were seen once. The antigens for these receptors are not known. This sample's time point: sample taken at primary tumor resection. This sample comprised lung tumor tissue, obtained at surgery. These TCRs come from a female donor with early-stage non-small cell lung cancer.

This clonotype was detected ten times or more. The chain recombines TRBV2 with TRBJ2-1; no firm D call. The CDR3 is made up of 14 amino acids. Deletions cut 5 bases from V and 4 bases from J, with 12 bases between. CDR1 and CDR2 (germline): SNHLY, FYNNEI. CDR3 amino acids: CASSTDSLYNEQFF. In nucleotides, the CDR3 is TGTGCCAGCAGTACCGACTCGCTATACAATGAGCAGTTCTTC.

This clonotype has ten or more counts. The chain combines TRBV6-6 with TRBJ1-1; a weak D match, TRBD1 (5 bases). The CDR3 extends over 14 amino acids. Germline CDR1 MNHNY, CDR2 SVGAGI (reference sequence). V was clipped by 7 bases and J by 6 bases, with 18 bases between them. The CDR3 DNA follows: TGTGCCAGCACCACCGGGGGGGGTAGGGCTGAAGCTTTCTTT. Translating gives CASTTGGGRAEAFF.

This clonotype is classed as medium-sized. The V call is TRBV7-3, the J call TRBJ1-6, with 8 bases fitting TRBD1. The CDR3 totals 13 residues. Per the germline V gene, CDR1 is SGHTA and CDR2 is FQGTGA. V trimming: 5 bases; J trimming: 10 bases; junction bases outside the gene matches: 4. The CDR3 loop is CASSPGGRSPLHF. Here the CDR3 DNA reads TGTGCCAGCAGCCCAGGGGGCAGGTCACCCCTCCACTTT.

Turning to this clonotype: This sequence may be a read error, since a much larger clone differs from it by one base. The chain uses TRBV6-4 and TRBJ2-2; 8 nucleotides match TRBD1. The germline gives CDR1 MRHNA, CDR2 SNTAGT. The CDR3 loop spans 15 amino acids. The CDR3 spells CVSSEQGANTGELFF. The CDR3 DNA is TGTGTCAGCAGTGAACAGGGGGCGAACACCGGGGAGCTGTTTTTT.

This clonotype is judged medium-sized. The V and J genes are TRBV20-1 and TRBJ1-5; no firm D call. Germline V gives CDR1 DFQATT, CDR2 SNEGSKA (reference sequence). The CDR3 covers 14 residues. V was trimmed by 3 bases and J by 0 bases, leaving 9 bases between them. The CDR3 reads CSARQPYSNQPQHF. DNA of the CDR3: TGCAGTGCTAGGCAGCCCTATAGCAATCAGCCCCAGCATTTT.

The sample holds one count of this clonotype. The V and J genes are TRBV20-1 and TRBJ2-3; D is unclear. V was trimmed by 5 bases and J by 7 bases, leaving 16 bases between them. This CDR3 comprises 13 residues. Germline V gives CDR1 DFQATT, CDR2 SNEGSKA (reference sequence). The CDR3 region has the DNA TGCAGTGCTTACCACTCTTGGGGTCATACGCAGTATTTT. It yields the protein CSAYHSWGHTQYF.

This clonotype was observed many times. CDR3 region: CASSQEAGGLNYGYTF. In DNA, the CDR3 is TGTGCCAGCAGCCAAGAGGCAGGGGGGCTTAACTATGGCTACACCTTC. The chain is built from TRBV3-1 and TRBJ1-2, with 7 bases that match TRBD1. Germline trimming cut 0 bases from V and 1 base from J; bases unmatched to any gene: 5. The CDR3 spans 16 residues. Germline V lookup: CDR1 LGHDT, CDR2 YNNKEL (reference sequence).

In this sample, this clonotype turned up a few times. The chain carries TRBV6-1 and TRBJ1-5; 7 bases are shared with TRBD1. There are 16 residues in the CDR3. Germline CDR1 MNHNS, CDR2 SASEGT. J lost 0 bases, V lost 2 bases, and 4 bases had no gene match. The CDR3 sequence: CASSEQGQHSNQPQHF. The CDR3 DNA reads as TGTGCCAGCAGTGAACAGGGACAGCATAGCAATCAGCCCCAGCATTTT.

This clonotype showed up many times. This chain connects TRBV14 to TRBJ2-3; 8 nucleotides match TRBD2. The CDR3 is made up of 16 amino acids. The germline CDR1 and CDR2 sequences are SGHDN and FVKESK. The V gene end was trimmed by 1 base and the J gene end by 2 bases; junction bases not matched to a gene: 5. The CDR3 DNA reads TGTGCCAGCAGCCAAGGTAGCGGGGCCCTCACAGATACGCAGTATTTT. Its protein product is CASSQGSGALTDTQYF.

This clonotype was counted many times. V usage is TRBV29-1 and J usage is TRBJ2-3; D perhaps matches TRBD2 (7 bases). V was trimmed by 6 bases and J by 3 bases, leaving 16 bases between them. Germline V gives CDR1 SQVTM, CDR2 ANQGSEA. This CDR3 spans 14 amino acids. This chain's CDR3 is CSVLGGQRTDTQYF. Written as DNA, the CDR3 is TGCAGCGTACTGGGGGGGCAGAGAACAGATACGCAGTATTTT.

This clonotype was counted ten times or more. This chain joins TRBV7-8 and TRBJ1-1, with unresolved D. CDR1 and CDR2 from the germline V gene are SGHVS and FQNEAQ. Trimming took 5 bases from V and 2 from J, leaving 15 bases between them. This CDR3 spans 15 amino acids. For the CDR3, the DNA is TGTGCCAGCAGCGCCCTTACCCGGGCAAACACTGAAGCTTTCTTT. Protein: CASSALTRANTEAFF.

This clonotype was observed at least ten times. The chain uses TRBV7-2 and TRBJ1-6; 8 bases align to TRBD1. Trimming at V came to 2 bases and at J to 10 bases, leaving 4 bases not matched to a gene. The CDR3 contains 14 residues. Per germline, CDR1 SGHTA and CDR2 FQGNSA. The DNA for the CDR3 is TGTGCCAGCAGCTTAAAGACAGGGGACTCACCCCTCCACTTT. Translation gives CASSLKTGDSPLHF.